This TCR beta chain was sequenced for a study of blood T cell repertoires in COVID-19. On the study more broadly: The origin of the acute and convalescent COVID-19 samples was the United States, Italy and Spain. Sources were T cells, B-cell-depleted T cells, or PBMCs; the material itself was cDNA or gDNA.

Per the original methods: Amplification of reference gene primers provided the estimated nucleated cell counts. Some clones are missing from TCRdb's copy, which holds only in-frame ones; the method was immunoSEQ multiplex PCR. For V, J and clone size, that table is used; D and trimming come from the DNA. The sample lists under 200,000 clones, about 80% occurring once. Germline V gene data show CDR1 as LNHDA and CDR2 as SQIVND (reference sequence). V was clipped by 6 bases and J by 5 bases; unmatched bases: 15. CDR3 length equals 16 residues. This clone has a single count. The sequencing sample was made of peripheral blood. The rearrangement uses TRBV19 and TRBJ2-7, with 8 bases lining up with TRBD2. The TCR was taken from a human donor with acute or convalescent COVID-19. The donor label of this sample is uncertain. CDR3 in DNA: TGTGCCAGTAGCATATGGGGGCCGGGACTAGTCAACGAGCAGTACTTC. Protein sequence: CASSIWGPGLVNEQYF.